The 22 T cell receptor beta chains below come from one sample, sequenced in a study of T cell responses to AZD1222 COVID-19 vaccine. The table came from immunoSEQ multiplex PCR; TCRdb's copy has only in-frame clones and leaves some out. The sample lists more than 75,000 clones, more than 85% seen once, with under 8.5% in the top ten. The sample consisted of peripheral blood, taken on day 0 of AZD1222 vaccination. The receptor source for this set is an adult in good health.

Concerning this clone: Within the sample, other DNA sequences also encode this same CDR3. The chain has TRBV6-1 and TRBJ2-7; TRBD1 is a possible D gene (5 bases). The CDR3 contains 12 residues. CDR1 is MNHNS and CDR2 is SASEGT in the germline V gene. V was cut by 2 bases and J by 4 bases, with 6 bases left in between. CDR3 sequence: CASSEQGYEQYF. CDR3 DNA sequence: TGTGCCAGCAGTGAACAGGGATACGAGCAGTACTTC.

The chain recombines TRBV7-9 with TRBJ1-1; 7 bases map to TRBD1. Germline loops: CDR1 SEHNR, CDR2 FQNEAQ (reference sequence). With 5 bases clipped from V and 10 bases from J, the junction kept 16 bases outside the gene matches. The CDR3 has 15 residues. The CDR3 protein is CASSRGQVEKQGAFF. The CDR3 bases are TGTGCCAGCAGCCGTGGACAGGTAGAGAAACAGGGAGCTTTCTTT.

J is TRBJ1-1 and V is TRBV11-2; a weak D match, TRBD1 (5 bases). V was shortened by 2 bases and J by 4 bases, with 17 bases between the two germline ends. The CDR3 is made up of 16 amino acids. Looked up from germline, CDR1 is SGHAT and CDR2 is FQNNGV. CDR3 residues: CASSLNLGVILTEAFF. In nucleotides, the CDR3 is TGTGCCAGCAGCTTAAACCTGGGGGTTATCCTCACTGAAGCTTTCTTT.

The V and J genes are TRBV3-1 (or the pseudogene TRBV3-2) and TRBJ2-7; 7 nucleotides align to TRBD1. Germline values: CDR1 LGHDT, CDR2 YNNKEL (reference sequence). V was clipped by 2 bases and J by 7 bases; unmatched bases: 5. There are 13 residues in the CDR3. CDR3 region: CASSQTGVEEQYF. CDR3 DNA: TGTGCCAGCAGCCAAACAGGGGTGGAAGAGCAGTACTTC.

Here the CDR3 reads CASSLSGQSYNEQFF. The CDR3, as DNA: TGTGCCAGCAGCTTATCAGGGCAAAGCTACAATGAGCAGTTCTTC. The chain uses TRBV7-3 and TRBJ2-1, with D tentatively TRBD1 (5 bases). The germline CDR1 and CDR2 sequences are SGHTA and FQGTGA. This CDR3 spans 15 amino acids. The ends were cut back, 2 bases at V and 3 bases at J, with 11 bases in the middle.

This CDR3 is CATSRGSNEKLFF. The CDR3 DNA reads as TGTGCCACCAGCAGGGGCAGTAATGAAAAACTGTTTTTT. The chain has TRBV15 and TRBJ1-4; no firm D call. CDR1 is LNHNV, CDR2 YYDKDF, per germline (reference sequence). The CDR3 is 13 amino acids. V gave up 3 bases and J gave up 4 bases, with 6 bases separating them.

The rearrangement joins TRBV6-2 or TRBV6-3 to TRBJ1-2; D not certain. V was shortened by 2 bases and J by 4 bases, with 5 bases between the two germline ends. The germline V gene encodes CDR1 MNHEY and CDR2 SVGEGT. The CDR3 is made up of 12 amino acids. This chain's CDR3 is CASSYASYGYTF. The CDR3 DNA reads TGTGCCAGCAGTTACGCTAGCTATGGCTACACCTTC.

The gene calls are TRBV3-1 (or the pseudogene TRBV3-2) and TRBJ1-2; 8 bases line up with TRBD1. Germline V gives CDR1 LGHDT, CDR2 YNNKEL (reference sequence). V lost 8 bases, J lost 4 bases, and 15 bases stayed unmatched. The CDR3 totals 16 residues. The CDR3 DNA reads as TGTGCCAGCGGACCGCCCCCAGGGGGCTATGGCTATGGCTACACCTTC. Translation gives CASGPPPGGYGYGYTF.

The rearrangement joins TRBV28 to TRBJ2-7, with 9 bases lining up with TRBD2. Unmatched junction bases numbered 12, after V lost 6 bases and J lost 6 bases. The germline V gene has CDR1 MDHEN and CDR2 SYDVKM. This CDR3 comprises 15 residues. The CDR3 sequence: CASSSGGTGNFEQYF. The CDR3 nucleotides read TGTGCCAGCAGCAGCGGGGGGACCGGGAACTTCGAGCAGTACTTC. Based on the CDR3 plus reference TRBV28 and TRBJ2-7, the full variable domain is DVKVTQSSRYLVKRTGEKVFLECVQDMDHENMFWYRQDPGLGLRLIYFSYDVKMKEKGDIPEGYSVSREKKERFSLILESASTNQTSMYLCASSSGGTGNFEQYFGPGTRLTVT.

The V call is TRBV6-6, the J call TRBJ1-3; 8 nucleotides agree with TRBD1. From germline, CDR1 is MNHNY and CDR2 SVGAGI (reference sequence). Trimming removed 5 bases from V and 5 bases from J; junction bases left unmatched: 5. There are 14 residues in the CDR3. CDR3 region: CASSTWTGRNTIYF. The CDR3 DNA reads as TGTGCCAGCAGTACTTGGACAGGGAGAAACACCATATATTTT.

The CDR3 sequence is CASSQGLAPYEQYF. The CDR3, as DNA: TGTGCCAGCAGCCAAGGCCTAGCCCCCTACGAGCAGTACTTC. This chain joins TRBV3-1 (or the pseudogene TRBV3-2) and TRBJ2-7; possibly TRBD2 for D (5 bases). V was pared by 1 base and J by 2 bases, with 9 bases between. Per germline, CDR1 LGHDT and CDR2 YNNKEL (reference sequence). The CDR3 loop spans 14 amino acids.

A single count supports this clone. The chain combines TRBV6-2 or TRBV6-3 with TRBJ2-6, with D perhaps matching TRBD1 (6 bases). The V end was cut by 5 bases, the J end by 0 bases, with 20 bases between. The CDR3 has 19 amino acids. Germline V gives CDR1 MNHEY, CDR2 SVGEGT. Here the CDR3 reads CASSPLLFQGSSGANVLTF. The CDR3 DNA reads TGTGCCAGCAGTCCCCTACTTTTCCAGGGGTCCTCTGGGGCCAACGTCCTGACTTTC.

The genes are TRBV6-5 and TRBJ2-2, with D possibly being TRBD1 (5 bases). The germline V gene encodes CDR1 MNHEY and CDR2 SVGAGI. Trimming took 8 bases from V and 0 from J, leaving 13 bases between them. This CDR3 is built from 15 residues. The CDR3 DNA sequence: TGTGCCAGCTCCCAGGGCTTTGCGAACACCGGGGAGCTGTTTTTT. It encodes CASSQGFANTGELFF.

The chain links TRBV18 to TRBJ2-3; D gene ambiguous. From germline, CDR1 is KGHSH and CDR2 LQKENI. The V end lost 3 bases, the J end lost 0 bases, and 7 bases lay between the germline ends. The CDR3 runs to 14 residues. CDR3 coding DNA: TGTGCCAGCTCACCGGCGCGGAGCACAGATACGCAGTATTTT. Residues: CASSPARSTDTQYF.

This CDR3 is CASSLYRNNQPQHF. CDR3 nucleotides: TGTGCCAGCAGCCTTTACAGGAACAATCAGCCCCAGCATTTT. The V and J genes are TRBV7-2 and TRBJ1-5, with D possibly TRBD1 on 5 matching bases. The ends were cut back, 5 bases at V and 3 bases at J, with 11 bases in the middle. This CDR3 has 14 residues. Germline CDR1 and CDR2: SGHTA and FQGNSA.

The J gene is TRBJ2-3, the V gene TRBV4-3; D not certain. The germline CDR1 and CDR2 sequences are LGHNA and YSLEER. V was trimmed by 0 bases and J by 4 bases, leaving 5 bases between them. The CDR3 is 13 residues long. The CDR3 protein is CASSQEAPDTQYF. CDR3 DNA sequence: TGCGCCAGCAGCCAAGAGGCCCCAGATACGCAGTATTTT.

V is TRBV20-1 and J is TRBJ1-1, with D perhaps TRBD1 (5 bases). V was pared by 2 bases and J by 11 bases, with 12 bases between. This CDR3 spans 11 amino acids. Germline V gene lookup returns CDR1 DFQATT and CDR2 SNEGSKA (reference sequence). DNA for the CDR3: TGCAGTGCTAGACTTCGGGGCGGGGCTTTCTTT. This encodes CSARLRGGAFF.

V and J are TRBV7-9 and TRBJ1-3; D is perhaps TRBD1 (6 bases). The CDR3 covers 16 residues. Germline V lookup: CDR1 SEHNR, CDR2 FQNEAQ (reference sequence). V gave up 5 bases and J gave up 0 bases, with 14 bases separating them. The CDR3 coding sequence is TGTGCCAGCAGCACTATTAGACAGGTCTCTGGAAACACCATATATTTT. Translation gives CASSTIRQVSGNTIYF.

The chain couples TRBV13 to TRBJ1-2; tentative D call: TRBD1 (6 bases). CDR3 length: 12 amino acids. Germline CDR1 and CDR2: PRHDT and FYEKMQ (reference sequence). V lost 5 bases and J lost 5, with 9 bases in between. The CDR3 bases are TGTGCCAGCAGCCGCGACAGGTATGGCTACACCTTC. Its protein product is CASSRDRYGYTF.

The chain links TRBV14 to TRBJ2-1, with 12 bases lining up with TRBD2. This CDR3 is 20 amino acids long. The germline CDR1 and CDR2 sequences are SGHDN and FVKESK. V dropped 0 bases and J dropped 2; count of bases not matched to a gene: 11. The CDR3 nucleotides are TGTGCCAGCAGCCAAGAGCCTAGCGGGAGGGTATCGTTCACCTACAATGAGCAGTTCTTC. Translated, it gives CASSQEPSGRVSFTYNEQFF.

This clone came up a few times. The rearrangement joins TRBV7-2 to TRBJ1-2, with TRBD1 matching over 8 bases. The CDR3 contains 14 residues. CDR1 and CDR2 (germline): SGHTA, FQGNSA. V lost 5 bases to trimming and J lost 4 bases; unmatched junction nucleotides: 6. CDR3 coding DNA: TGTGCCAGCAGCCAAGGACAGGGCCTCTATGGCTACACCTTC. Its protein product is CASSQGQGLYGYTF. The entire variable domain, with the rest obtained from reference TRBV7-2 and TRBJ1-2, is as follows: GAGVSQSPSNKVTEKGKDVELRCDPISGHTALYWYRQSLGQGLEFLIYFQGNSAPDKSGLPSDRFSAERTGGSVSTLTIQRTQQEDSAVYLCASSQGQGLYGYTFGSGTRLTVV.

This chain uses TRBV29-1 with TRBJ1-2, with D hard to call. Trimming took 3 bases from V and 4 from J, leaving 6 bases between them. This CDR3 region has 11 residues. Germline lookup yields CDR1 SQVTM and CDR2 ANQGSEA. DNA for the CDR3: TGCAGCGTTGATCCCAGCTATGGCTACACCTTC. Its protein product is CSVDPSYGYTF.